Below, 10 T cell receptor beta chains from the same sample are listed, as sequenced in a study of beta chain features in type 1 diabetes. Sequenced material consisted of expressed TCRB transcripts (all of the isolated RNA was reverse transcribed). Profiling relied on immunoSEQ multiplex PCR, and the TCRdb table lists in-frame clones only, not all of them. The sample records some 250,000 clones, approximately 11% being singletons. Points from the study as a whole: For Type 1 diabetes patients, all four CD4+ subsets carried TCRB CDR3s that were moderately but significantly shorter.

Their antigens remain unidentified. The sample consisted of naive CD4+ T cells from blood. The receptors derive from a man aged 30 to 45 with type 1 diabetes.

This clone turned up a few times. V gene TRBV5-4 combines with J gene TRBJ1-1, with 7 positions matching TRBD1. This CDR3 has 14 amino acids. The germline gives CDR1 SGHNT, CDR2 YYREEE (reference sequence). J was trimmed by 5 bases and V by 1 base; bases with no gene match: 5. CDR3 bases: TGTGCCAGCAGCTTGCCTACAGGGGCTACTGAAGCTTTCTTT. This codes for CASSLPTGATEAFF.

The chain links TRBV6-5 to TRBJ2-1; TRBD1 is a possible D gene (5 bases). Germline V lookup: CDR1 MNHEY, CDR2 SVGAGI. The V end lost 0 bases, the J end lost 7 bases, and 7 bases lay between the germline ends. The CDR3 runs 13 residues. The CDR3 region has the DNA TGTGCCAGCAGTTACTCGGGGCCAAATGAGCAGTTCTTC. It translates to CASSYSGPNEQFF.

The CDR3 region has the DNA TGCGCCAGCAGCATTGGGAGCTATGGCTACACCTTC. As protein: CASSIGSYGYTF. This chain uses TRBV5-1 with TRBJ1-2; D ambiguous. Germline V gene lookup returns CDR1 SGHRS and CDR2 YFSETQ. CDR3 length: 12 residues. The V gene lost 4 bases and the J gene lost 4 bases, with 8 bases spanning the gap.

This clone has only a few counts. The chain uses TRBV7-9 and TRBJ1-2; no clear D gene. This CDR3 contains 13 residues. The ends were cut back, 5 bases at V and 3 bases at J, with 10 bases in the middle. Germline CDR1 reads SEHNR; CDR2 reads FQNEAQ (reference sequence). In DNA form, the CDR3 reads TGTGCCAGCAGCCCGTCGCAGTACTATGGCTACACCTTC. Amino acids: CASSPSQYYGYTF.

The chain joins TRBV7-2 to TRBJ2-7, with no clear D. Trimming removed 0 bases at V and 5 bases at J, with 14 bases between. The CDR3 consists of 15 residues. The germline V gene encodes CDR1 SGHTA and CDR2 FQGNSA. The CDR3 sequence: CASSLAAVNYHEQYF. CDR3 bases: TGTGCCAGCAGCTTAGCGGCCGTAAACTACCACGAGCAGTACTTC.

This clone has a handful of counts. The germline gene is not matched at one end of the junction; a read error may be the cause. This chain connects TRBV7-7 to TRBJ2-3; 13 bases are shared with TRBD2. CDR3 length equals 16 residues. The germline gives CDR1 SSHAT, CDR2 FNYEAQ (reference sequence). The CDR3 protein is CASSPGLAGRLDTQYF. Here the CDR3 DNA reads TGTGCTAGCAGCCCGGGACTAGCGGGGAGATTAGATACGCAGTATTTT. Complete variable domain (other parts from reference TRBV7-7 and TRBJ2-3): GAGVSQSPRYKVTKRGQDVTLRCDPISSHATLYWYQQALGQGPEFLTYFNYEAQPDKSGLPSDRFSAERPEGSISTLTIQRTEQRDSAMYRCASSPGLAGRLDTQYFGPGTRLTVL.

This clone was found a few times. The V gene is TRBV7-9, the J gene TRBJ2-7; perhaps TRBD1 as D (6 bases). Trimming pared 5 bases from V and 0 bases from J, leaving 20 bases between. Germline V gene lookup returns CDR1 SEHNR and CDR2 FQNEAQ (reference sequence). The CDR3 totals 17 residues. CDR3 loop: CASSPTGPPLSSYEQYF. CDR3 bases: TGTGCCAGCAGCCCGACAGGACCCCCACTCAGCTCCTACGAGCAGTACTTC.

The chain has TRBV2 and TRBJ1-5; D perhaps matches TRBD1 (5 bases). Germline V gene lookup returns CDR1 SNHLY and CDR2 FYNNEI. The CDR3 is 14 residues long. The ends were cut back, 5 bases at V and 4 bases at J, with 12 bases in the middle. The CDR3 protein is CASSSGAANQPQHF. The CDR3 DNA reads TGTGCCAGCAGTAGCGGGGCTGCGAATCAGCCCCAGCATTTT.

This clone has just a few counts. The J gene is TRBJ2-7, the V gene TRBV28; possible D gene TRBD2, 6 bases. The CDR3 is 12 amino acids. Trimming took 6 bases from V and 3 from J, leaving 9 bases between them. The germline gives CDR1 MDHEN, CDR2 SYDVKM. The chain's CDR3 is CASRTTSYEQYF. The DNA for the CDR3 is TGTGCCAGCAGGACGACTAGCTACGAGCAGTACTTC.

The CDR3 region has the DNA TGTGCCAGTAGTTATCTGGACAGGGGGGGCACCGGGGAGCTGTTTTTT. It yields the protein CASSYLDRGGTGELFF. The genes are TRBV19 and TRBJ2-2; 10 nucleotides match TRBD1. CDR1 is LNHDA and CDR2 is SQIVND in the germline V gene (reference sequence). Trimming cost V 5 bases and J 4 bases; bases outside gene matches: 7. CDR3 length: 16 amino acids.